Shown below are 3 T cell receptor beta chains from a single sample sequenced in a study of blood T cell repertoires in COVID-19. TCRdb keeps only in-frame clones here, not all; method: immunoSEQ multiplex PCR. The sample has around 250,000 clones, 86% seen once. Sequencing was carried out using peripheral blood. The receptor set was obtained from a woman older than 75 with COVID-19, enrolled during active disease.

The chain couples TRBV28 to TRBJ2-5, with 7 positions matching TRBD2. The length of the CDR3 is 14 residues. V was pared by 6 bases and J by 4 bases, with 8 bases of the junction left unmatched. In germline, CDR1 is MDHEN, CDR2 SYDVKM. The CDR3 is CASRLGGVSETQYF. The CDR3, as DNA: TGTGCCAGCAGGCTTGGGGGGGTTTCAGAGACCCAGTACTTC.

V gene TRBV14 combines with J gene TRBJ1-2, with TRBD1 matching 7 bases. This CDR3 comprises 14 residues. The trim removed 4 bases at V and 5 bases at J, leaving 7 bases unmatched. From germline, CDR1 is SGHDN and CDR2 FVKESK. The chain's CDR3 is CASSRMGQLYGYTF. DNA for the CDR3: TGTGCCAGCAGCCGAATGGGACAGCTGTATGGCTACACCTTC.

The V and J genes are TRBV28 and TRBJ1-2; D call uncertain. Germline V lookup: CDR1 MDHEN, CDR2 SYDVKM. V was shortened by 4 bases and J by 4 bases, with 7 bases between the two germline ends. This CDR3 spans 12 amino acids. The CDR3 coding sequence is TGTGCCAGCAGTTCATCGGGCTATGGCTACACCTTC. This gives the protein CASSSSGYGYTF.